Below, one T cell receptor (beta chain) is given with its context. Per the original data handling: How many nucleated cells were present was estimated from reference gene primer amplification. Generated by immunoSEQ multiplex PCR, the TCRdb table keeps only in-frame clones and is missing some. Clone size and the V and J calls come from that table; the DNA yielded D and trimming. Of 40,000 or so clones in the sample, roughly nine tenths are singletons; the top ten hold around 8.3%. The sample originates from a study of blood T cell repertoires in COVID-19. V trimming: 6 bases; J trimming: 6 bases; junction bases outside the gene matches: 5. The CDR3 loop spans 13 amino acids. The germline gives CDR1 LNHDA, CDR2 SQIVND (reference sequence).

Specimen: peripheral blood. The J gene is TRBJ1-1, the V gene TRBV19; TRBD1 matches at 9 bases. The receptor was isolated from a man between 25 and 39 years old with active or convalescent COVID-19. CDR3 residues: CASRTRTGAEAFF. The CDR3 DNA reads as TGTGCCAGTAGGACCAGGACAGGGGCTGAAGCTTTCTTT. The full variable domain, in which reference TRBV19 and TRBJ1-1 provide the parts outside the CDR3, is DGGITQSPKYLFRKEGQNVTLSCEQNLNHDAMYWYRQDPGQGLRLIYYSQIVNDFQKGDIAEGYSVSREKKESFPLTVTSAQKNPTAFYLCASRTRTGAEAFFGQGTRLTVV.